Each of the 20 T cell receptor beta chains below was sequenced from the same sample in a study of cytomegalovirus exposure and HLA in healthy donors. Libraries were prepared by immunoSEQ multiplex PCR; TCRdb keeps only in-frame clonotypes and omits some of them. The table has 45,000 to 65,000 clones, 75% to 95% seen once. The sample consisted of PBMCs. These TCRs come from a man aged 18 to 29 in good health and CMV-seronegative.

V gene TRBV2 combines with J gene TRBJ2-1; D may be TRBD2 (6 bases). Trimming shortened V by 7 bases and J by 1 base, and 14 bases separated the two germline ends. Germline V gives CDR1 SNHLY, CDR2 FYNNEI. The CDR3 contains 15 residues. The CDR3 here is CASNRLATSYNEQFF. The CDR3 region has the DNA TGTGCCAGCAACCGTCTAGCGACATCCTACAATGAGCAGTTCTTC.

The chain combines TRBV10-3 with TRBJ1-1; D remains unclear. From germline, CDR1 is ENHRY and CDR2 SYGVKD. Trimming left V 2 bases short and J 1 base short, with 8 bases between. The CDR3 sequence is 14 residues long. The CDR3: CAISEPGGNTEAFF. The CDR3 DNA is TGTGCCATCAGTGAGCCGGGAGGGAACACTGAAGCTTTCTTT.

The CDR3 reads CATSRDWGQGKNEKLFF. In DNA form, the CDR3 reads TGTGCCACCAGCAGAGATTGGGGACAGGGGAAAAATGAAAAACTGTTTTTT. The gene calls are TRBV15 and TRBJ1-4, with 10 bases lining up with TRBD1. CDR1 LNHNV and CDR2 YYDKDF come from the germline V gene (reference sequence). Germline trimming cut 0 bases from V and 5 bases from J; bases unmatched to any gene: 6. The CDR3 has 17 amino acids.

The rearrangement links TRBV4-1 to TRBJ2-7; no reliable D call. Germline V gives CDR1 MGHRA, CDR2 YSYEKL. Trimming removed 1 base from V and 1 base from J, with 8 bases in between. This CDR3 is built from 14 residues. CDR3 in amino acids: CASSQASRSYEQYF. The CDR3 region has the DNA TGCGCCAGCAGCCAAGCGTCCAGGTCCTACGAGCAGTACTTC.

V gene TRBV2 combines with J gene TRBJ1-2; TRBD1 matches 9 bases. The CDR3 contains 14 residues. Unmatched junction bases numbered 6, after V lost 2 bases and J lost 8 bases. Germline V gives CDR1 SNHLY, CDR2 FYNNEI. The CDR3 protein is CASSELRQGDGYTF. As DNA, the CDR3 is TGTGCCAGCAGTGAACTAAGACAGGGGGACGGCTACACCTTC.

This rearrangement joins TRBV5-1 to TRBJ2-1; 7 nucleotides agree with TRBD1. CDR1 SGHRS and CDR2 YFSETQ come from the germline V gene. The length of the CDR3 is 15 residues. V lost 1 base, J lost 2 bases, and 3 bases stayed unmatched. CDR3 DNA: TGCGCCAGCAGCTTGACAGGGGAACCCTACAATGAGCAGTTCTTC. Translating it yields CASSLTGEPYNEQFF.

The chain couples TRBV7-2 to TRBJ2-3; D is unclear. Germline lookup yields CDR1 SGHTA and CDR2 FQGNSA. Trimming pared 3 bases from V and 0 bases from J, leaving 7 bases between. This CDR3 is built from 14 residues. The CDR3, as DNA: TGTGCCAGCAGCTTCGGTCCCAGCACAGATACGCAGTATTTT. It translates to CASSFGPSTDTQYF. Full variable domain (remainder filled in from reference TRBV7-2 and TRBJ2-3): GAGVSQSPSNKVTEKGKDVELRCDPISGHTALYWYRQSLGQGLEFLIYFQGNSAPDKSGLPSDRFSAERTGGSVSTLTIQRTQQEDSAVYLCASSFGPSTDTQYFGPGTRLTVL.

This rearrangement joins TRBV25-1 to TRBJ1-2, with 7 bases identical to TRBD1. The germline gives CDR1 MGHDK, CDR2 SYGVNS. V was clipped by 3 bases and J by 4 bases; unmatched bases: 8. The CDR3 is 15 amino acids. The CDR3: CASSEEAGGLYGYTF. In nucleotides, the CDR3 is TGTGCCAGCAGTGAGGAAGCAGGGGGGCTCTATGGCTACACCTTC.

This clone came up once. V usage is TRBV2 and J usage is TRBJ1-2; no definite D call. The length of the CDR3 is 11 residues. Trimming stripped 6 bases from V and 5 bases from J, with 7 bases between. CDR1 is SNHLY, CDR2 FYNNEI, per germline. CDR3 DNA sequence: TGTGCCAGCAGACAGCAGTATGGCTACACCTTC. It specifies CASRQQYGYTF.

The V call is TRBV18, the J call TRBJ2-7; D perhaps matches TRBD2 (6 bases). The CDR3 totals 12 residues. Germline loops: CDR1 KGHSH, CDR2 LQKENI. Trimming left V 3 bases short and J 6 bases short, with 9 bases between. The CDR3 reads CASSPQGGEQYF. As DNA, the CDR3 is TGTGCCAGCTCACCGCAGGGAGGCGAGCAGTACTTC.

The chain recombines TRBV28 with TRBJ2-1; 7 positions match TRBD2. The ends lost 6 bases at V and 5 bases at J; junction bases unmatched: 19. This CDR3 contains 18 residues. CDR1 is MDHEN, CDR2 SYDVKM, per germline. The CDR3 reads CASRSGGSPGVGNNEQFF. The CDR3 DNA reads TGTGCCAGCAGATCGGGCGGGAGTCCGGGAGTGGGAAACAATGAGCAGTTCTTC.

This rearrangement joins TRBV10-3 to TRBJ1-1, with D possibly TRBD1 on 6 matching bases. There are 13 residues in the CDR3. The V and J ends lost 6 bases and 0 bases respectively, with 8 bases between them. Germline-derived CDR1 and CDR2 are ENHRY and SYGVKD. The CDR3 DNA follows: TGTGCCATCAGCGGACAGATGAACACTGAAGCTTTCTTT. Amino acids: CAISGQMNTEAFF.

The genes are TRBV5-5 and TRBJ1-2; TRBD1 matches at 9 bases. V lost 3 bases to trimming and J lost 7 bases; unmatched junction nucleotides: 13. Germline values: CDR1 SGHKS, CDR2 YYEKEE (reference sequence). The CDR3 contains 16 residues. CDR3 DNA: TGTGCCAGCAGCTCCAACTCCGGGACAGGGTCCTTTGGCTACACCTTC. Translating it yields CASSSNSGTGSFGYTF.

DNA for the CDR3: TGCGCCAGCAGCTGGGGGGGTTACGAGCAGTACTTC. It codes for CASSWGGYEQYF. This chain joins TRBV5-1 and TRBJ2-7; 7 nucleotides match TRBD2. This CDR3 has 12 amino acids. The V and J ends lost 3 bases and 4 bases, in that order; junction bases with no gene match: 1. Germline loops: CDR1 SGHRS, CDR2 YFSETQ. Using reference TRBV5-1 and TRBJ2-7 for the parts outside the CDR3, the full variable domain is KAGVTQTPRYLIKTRGQQVTLSCSPISGHRSVSWYQQTPGQGLQFLFEYFSETQRNKGNFPGRFSGRQFSNSRSEMNVSTLELGDSALYLCASSWGGYEQYFGPGTRLTVT.

The CDR3, as DNA: TGTGCCACCGGACTAAAGCGGTACGAGCAGTACTTC. Protein: CATGLKRYEQYF. V usage is TRBV2 and J usage is TRBJ2-7, with D maybe TRBD2 (6 bases). Trimming shortened V by 10 bases and J by 4 bases, and 14 bases separated the two germline ends. This CDR3 is built from 12 residues. Germline values: CDR1 SNHLY, CDR2 FYNNEI.

This sequence joins TRBV15 and TRBJ2-3; TRBD1 matches 10 bases. This CDR3 spans 13 amino acids. Trimming at V came to 8 bases and at J to 2 bases, leaving 1 base not matched to a gene. Looked up from germline, CDR1 is LNHNV and CDR2 is YYDKDF (reference sequence). The CDR3 is CATGTGVTDTQYF. The CDR3, as DNA: TGTGCCACCGGGACAGGGGTCACAGATACGCAGTATTTT. The entire variable domain, with the rest obtained from reference TRBV15 and TRBJ2-3, is as follows: DAMVIQNPRYQVTQFGKPVTLSCSQTLNHNVMYWYQQKSSQAPKLLFHYYDKDFNNEADTPDNFQSRRPNTSFCFLDIRSPGLGDTAMYLCATGTGVTDTQYFGPGTRLTVL.

The CDR3 sequence is CASSPTGHRYEQYF. DNA for the CDR3: TGTGCCAGCAGTCCGACGGGACATCGCTACGAGCAGTACTTC. The rearrangement uses TRBV6-1 and TRBJ2-7, with D perhaps TRBD1 (6 bases). Trimming shortened V by 5 bases and J by 3 bases, and 14 bases separated the two germline ends. Germline V gene data show CDR1 as MNHNS and CDR2 as SASEGT. The CDR3 is made up of 14 amino acids.

As to this clone: At one end, the junction sequence differs from germline, possibly due to a read error. Other DNA sequences from this sample encode an identical CDR3 as well. CDR3 sequence: CATSRDQQPQHF. In DNA form, the CDR3 reads TGTGCCACTAGCAGAGACCAGCAGCCCCAGCATTTT. V gene TRBV15 combines with J gene TRBJ1-5, with D hard to call. The CDR3 contains 12 residues. Germline V gives CDR1 LNHNV, CDR2 YYDKDF (reference sequence).

This chain joins TRBV28 and TRBJ2-2; 7 bases match TRBD1. After removal of 4 bases from V and 5 bases from J, the junction contained 4 bases not matched to a gene. The CDR3 sequence is 14 residues long. Germline V gene lookup returns CDR1 MDHEN and CDR2 SYDVKM. Here the CDR3 DNA reads TGTGCCAGCAGTTCACCAGGGGGAACCGGGGAGCTGTTTTTT. Its protein is CASSSPGGTGELFF.

V is TRBV19 and J is TRBJ1-3; D is perhaps TRBD1 (5 bases). In germline, CDR1 is LNHDA, CDR2 SQIVND (reference sequence). This CDR3 is built from 14 residues. Trimming took 4 bases from V and 2 from J, leaving 9 bases between them. The CDR3 DNA follows: TGTGCCAGTAGTAACAGGCGACCTGGAAACACCATATATTTT. Protein: CASSNRRPGNTIYF.